These 22 T cell receptor beta chains came from one sample sequenced in a study of cytotoxic CD8 clonotypes in ibrutinib-treated CLL. The data were produced by immunoSEQ multiplex PCR, yet TCRdb's version contains in-frame clones alone and is incomplete. There are about 49,000 clones in the sample; around 53% occur only once, and 32% lies in the top ten. Sequenced here: PBMCs, sampled after 12 months of ibrutinib treatment. The receptor set was obtained from a human donor with chronic lymphocytic leukemia.

The chain couples TRBV5-4 to TRBJ2-7; 10 positions agree with TRBD1. The germline V gene has CDR1 SGHNT and CDR2 YYREEE (reference sequence). The CDR3 totals 15 residues. Losses at the gene ends were 3 bases for V and 4 bases for J; bases not matched to a gene: 7. Written as DNA, the CDR3 is TGTGCCAGCAGCTCCCCTCGGGACAGGGGTTACGAGCAGTACTTC. Translated, it gives CASSSPRDRGYEQYF.

V is TRBV10-3 and J is TRBJ2-3, with a weak D call TRBD1 (5 bases). V lost 3 bases and J lost 3, with 10 bases in between. The CDR3 totals 14 residues. From germline, CDR1 is ENHRY and CDR2 SYGVKD. The DNA of the CDR3 is TGTGCCATCAGTGAAACCCAGGGTACAGATACGCAGTATTTT. Protein: CAISETQGTDTQYF.

In this sample, this clone turned up many times. This chain joins TRBV29-1 and TRBJ1-1; 7 bases are shared with TRBD1. The CDR3 is 13 amino acids. Trimming at V came to 0 bases and at J to 4 bases, leaving 2 bases not matched to a gene. Germline CDR1 SQVTM, CDR2 ANQGSEA. The CDR3 DNA is TGCAGCGTTGAAGACACAGGGGCCACTGAAGCTTTCTTT. It specifies CSVEDTGATEAFF.

Many counts were recorded for this clone. This chain joins TRBV7-9 and TRBJ1-2, with D possibly matching TRBD1 (5 bases). The CDR3 length is 14 residues. Germline lookup yields CDR1 SEHNR and CDR2 FQNEAQ (reference sequence). The V end was cut by 1 base, the J end by 7 bases, with 13 bases between. The CDR3 DNA reads as TGTGCCAGCAGCTTAGGAGGCAGGGAAACTGGCTACACCTTC. Residues: CASSLGGRETGYTF.

This clone was picked up a small number of times. This chain connects TRBV30 to TRBJ2-5; D not certain. The CDR3 is 13 amino acids. Between the trimmed V and J ends, which lost 3 bases and 1 base, there was a span of 9 bases. Per the germline V gene, CDR1 is GTSNPN and CDR2 is SVGIG (reference sequence). The CDR3 reads CAWSQGIQETQYF. The CDR3, as DNA: TGTGCCTGGAGCCAAGGGATCCAAGAGACCCAGTACTTC. Complete variable domain (other parts from reference TRBV30 and TRBJ2-5): SQTIHQWPATLVQPVGSPLSLECTVEGTSNPNLYWYRQAAGRGLQLLFYSVGIGQISSEVPQNLSASRPQDRQFILSSKKLLLSDSGFYLCAWSQGIQETQYFGPGTRLLVL.

This clone was observed a handful of times. DNA of the CDR3: TGTGCCAGCACTCCTACTAGCGGGAGATACGAGCAGTACTTC. Protein sequence: CASTPTSGRYEQYF. The genes are TRBV28 and TRBJ2-7; 11 positions match TRBD2. The V and J ends lost 7 bases and 4 bases, in that order; junction bases with no gene match: 6. In germline, CDR1 is MDHEN, CDR2 SYDVKM. The CDR3 runs 14 residues.

V usage is TRBV5-8 and J usage is TRBJ1-2; 7 bases line up with TRBD1. J was trimmed by 3 bases and V by 4 bases; bases with no gene match: 9. CDR3 size: 15 residues. From germline, CDR1 is SGHTS and CDR2 YDEGEE. CDR3 nucleotides: TGTGCCAGCAGCATGCGGCGGACAGGCGACTATGGCTACACCTTC. This translates into CASSMRRTGDYGYTF. The full variable domain, completed using reference TRBV5-8 and TRBJ1-2, is EAGVTQSPTHLIKTRGQQATLRCSPISGHTSVYWYQQALGLGLQFLLWYDEGEERNRGNFPPRFSGRQFPNYSSELNVNALELEDSALYLCASSMRRTGDYGYTFGSGTRLTVV.

V and J are TRBV28 and TRBJ1-2; possible D gene TRBD1, 6 bases. Trimming pared 6 bases from V and 5 bases from J, leaving 19 bases between. The CDR3 runs 15 residues. CDR1 and CDR2 (germline): MDHEN, SYDVKM. The CDR3 loop reads CASSHWTEKAYGYTF. The CDR3 nucleotides are TGTGCCAGCAGCCACTGGACAGAGAAGGCTTATGGCTACACCTTC.

This clone was seen more than once but under ten times. This sequence joins TRBV7-9 and TRBJ1-2; 10 positions agree with TRBD1. The CDR3 is 14 amino acids. V was clipped by 5 bases and J by 3 bases; unmatched bases: 3. The germline V gene has CDR1 SEHNR and CDR2 FQNEAQ (reference sequence). DNA of the CDR3: TGTGCCAGCAGCCGGGGGACAGGGGACTATGGCTACACCTTC. This codes for CASSRGTGDYGYTF. Filled out from reference TRBV7-9 and TRBJ1-2, the complete variable domain reads DTGVSQNPRHKITKRGQNVTFRCDPISEHNRLYWYRQTLGQGPEFLTYFQNEAQLEKSRLLSDRFSAERPKGSFSTLEIQRTEQGDSAMYLCASSRGTGDYGYTFGSGTRLTVV.

The CDR3 nucleotides are TGTGCCAGCGGTAATAGCGGGACTTACCGATCCTACAATGAGCAGTTCTTC. Translated: CASGNSGTYRSYNEQFF. The rearrangement joins TRBV28 to TRBJ2-1; 8 bases map to TRBD2. After removal of 8 bases from V and 1 base from J, the junction contained 13 bases not matched to a gene. Germline CDR1 reads MDHEN; CDR2 reads SYDVKM. The CDR3 has 17 residues.

In its sample, this clone is medium-sized. The sample has other DNA sequences that encode this CDR3 too. The V gene is TRBV20-1, the J gene TRBJ2-1, with D perhaps matching TRBD2 (5 bases). V lost 5 bases and J lost 8, with 10 bases in between. The CDR3 loop spans 11 amino acids. CDR1 and CDR2 from the germline V gene are DFQATT and SNEGSKA (reference sequence). The CDR3 region is CSALTLDEQFF. The CDR3 region has the DNA TGCAGTGCTCTGACACTAGATGAGCAGTTCTTC.

This clone has ten or more counts. J is TRBJ2-3 and V is TRBV30, with a tentative D call TRBD1 (6 bases). Germline CDR1 GTSNPN, CDR2 SVGIG (reference sequence). The CDR3 spans 13 residues. Trimming pared 2 bases from V and 3 bases from J, leaving 9 bases between. The CDR3 spells CAWSSTGTDTQYF. The CDR3 nucleotides read TGTGCCTGGAGTAGTACAGGGACAGATACGCAGTATTTT.

Only a few counts were recorded for this clone. V is TRBV5-6 and J is TRBJ2-2; D is uncertain. CDR3 size: 14 residues. Germline CDR1 SGHDT, CDR2 YYEEEE. V was trimmed by 1 base and J by 5 bases, leaving 9 bases between them. Here the CDR3 reads CASSLRGVTGELFF. The CDR3 nucleotides read TGTGCCAGCAGCTTGCGTGGGGTTACCGGGGAGCTGTTTTTT.

The J gene is TRBJ2-2, the V gene TRBV5-4; 7 nucleotides align to TRBD1. V was pared by 3 bases and J by 2 bases, with 4 bases of the junction left unmatched. From germline, CDR1 is SGHNT and CDR2 YYREEE (reference sequence). The CDR3 extends over 15 amino acids. CDR3 protein: CASSSPGGNTGELFF. CDR3 DNA sequence: TGTGCCAGCAGCTCCCCAGGGGGAAACACCGGGGAGCTGTTTTTT.

This clone is medium-sized. This chain links TRBV11-1 with TRBJ1-1; no definite D call. This CDR3 spans 13 amino acids. Germline V gene data show CDR1 as SGHAT and CDR2 as FQDESV (reference sequence). The V end lost 5 bases, the J end lost 4 bases, and 11 bases lay between the germline ends. The CDR3 sequence is CASSRRVGTEAFF. DNA for the CDR3: TGTGCCAGCAGCCGCCGGGTTGGCACTGAAGCTTTCTTT.

As DNA, the CDR3 is TGCAGCGTTAAAAGGGAGTCCACAGATACGCAGTATTTT. Translation: CSVKRESTDTQYF. The chain employs TRBV29-1 and TRBJ2-3; possible D gene TRBD2, 5 bases. Germline CDR1 SQVTM, CDR2 ANQGSEA. The CDR3 sequence is 13 residues long. Between the trimmed V and J ends, which lost 5 bases and 2 bases, there was a span of 11 bases.

The rearrangement uses TRBV5-1 and TRBJ1-4; unclear D gene. The ends were cut back, 6 bases at V and 5 bases at J, with 17 bases in the middle. Germline CDR1 reads SGHRS; CDR2 reads YFSETQ. The CDR3 consists of 15 residues. CDR3 sequence reads: CASKDNPDRNEKLFF. In DNA form, the CDR3 reads TGCGCCAGCAAAGATAACCCAGACCGCAATGAAAAACTGTTTTTT.

The chain carries TRBV5-4 and TRBJ2-3, with TRBD1 matching over 8 bases. Germline V CDR1 and CDR2: SGHNT, YYREEE (reference sequence). V shed 4 bases and J 1 base; nucleotides not matched to a gene: 8. The CDR3 sequence is 16 residues long. The CDR3 coding sequence is TGTGCCAGCAGCCCCCTGACAGGGGCCCGCACAGATACGCAGTATTTT. Translated: CASSPLTGARTDTQYF.

This clone was observed at least ten times. The chain recombines TRBV5-1 with TRBJ2-7; tentatively, D is TRBD1 (5 bases). The CDR3 totals 14 residues. With 2 bases removed from V and 0 bases from J, the gap between germline ends came to 9 bases. Germline V gene data show CDR1 as SGHRS and CDR2 as YFSETQ. CDR3 DNA: TGCGCCAGCAGCTTACAGGTTAGCTCCTACGAGCAGTACTTC. Amino acids: CASSLQVSSYEQYF.

This clone was counted many times. The chain employs TRBV6-6 and TRBJ2-3; no clear D gene. Deletions cut 2 bases from V and 7 bases from J, with 13 bases between. CDR3 size: 14 residues. Germline values: CDR1 MNHNY, CDR2 SVGAGI (reference sequence). The CDR3 loop is CASSYPQTPHTQYF. The DNA for the CDR3 is TGTGCCAGCAGTTACCCCCAGACACCGCATACGCAGTATTTT.

The chain uses TRBV5-4 and TRBJ2-5, with D possibly matching TRBD1 (6 bases). Germline V gives CDR1 SGHNT, CDR2 YYREEE (reference sequence). V was trimmed by 4 bases and J by 4 bases, leaving 14 bases between them. This CDR3 comprises 14 residues. CDR3 residues: CASSHQGKVETQYF. The CDR3 region has the DNA TGTGCCAGCAGCCATCAGGGGAAAGTAGAGACCCAGTACTTC.

The chain uses TRBV4-1 and TRBJ1-6; no clear D. The germline V gene encodes CDR1 MGHRA and CDR2 YSYEKL. There are 17 residues in the CDR3. V gave up 1 base and J gave up 0 bases, with 10 bases separating them. The DNA for the CDR3 is TGCGCCAGCAGCCAAGGGAGCTCGAGCTCCTATAATTCACCCCTCCACTTT. It specifies CASSQGSSSSYNSPLHF.